This is a list of T cell receptor beta chains from one sample in a study of blood T cells in healthy people across ages. TCRdb reprocessed the 5' RACE reads via MiXCR and lists one record per CDR3 protein. The sample includes around 940,000 distinct CDR3 sequences, 51% of them seen just once. The sequenced material came from blood. The receptors were gathered from a woman aged 55-75 years in good health. Both conserved end residues are part of each CDR3. The D gene is left open where the match is weak. Some rows have no size entry. The others give once, few or many, or a class for an expanded clone.

j_call: TRBJ2-1
d_call: .
v_call: TRBV4-1
clone_size: .
cdr3_nt: TGCGCCAGCAGCCAAGGACTAGTTGATGAGCAGTTCTTC
cdr3_aa: CASSQGLVDEQFF

j_call: TRBJ1-4
d_call: .
v_call: TRBV6-6
clone_size: .
cdr3_nt: TGTGCCAGCAGTTCCCTACAGGGAACTAATGAAAAACTGTTTTTT
cdr3_aa: CASSSLQGTNEKLFF

j_call: TRBJ2-1
d_call: .
v_call: TRBV6-2/TRBV6-3
clone_size: .
cdr3_nt: TGTGCCAGCAGACCTCTTGTTGTATCCTACAATGAGCAGTTCTTC
cdr3_aa: CASRPLVVSYNEQFF

j_call: TRBJ2-4
d_call: TRBD1
v_call: TRBV28
clone_size: once
cdr3_nt: TGTGCCAGCAGACCACCGGGACAGCTAGCCAAAAACATTCAGTACTTC
cdr3_aa: CASRPPGQLAKNIQYF

j_call: TRBJ2-6
d_call: TRBD2
v_call: TRBV28
clone_size: .
cdr3_nt: TGTGCCAGCAGTTACCCCAGCGGGAGCTCTGGGGCCAACGTCCTGACTTTC
cdr3_aa: CASSYPSGSSGANVLTF

j_call: TRBJ2-3
d_call: .
v_call: TRBV7-2
clone_size: once
cdr3_nt: TGTGCCAGCAGCTTAGGGACTGGATTAGAGGCGCAGTATTTT
cdr3_aa: CASSLGTGLEAQYF

j_call: TRBJ2-7
d_call: .
v_call: TRBV3-1
clone_size: .
cdr3_nt: TGTGCCAGCAGCCAGCTTGACGGCGAGCAGTACTTC
cdr3_aa: CASSQLDGEQYF

j_call: TRBJ2-6
d_call: .
v_call: TRBV4-3
clone_size: .
cdr3_nt: TGCGCCAGCAGCCAAGATACGAGGGGCTCTGGGGCCAACGTCCTGACTTTC
cdr3_aa: CASSQDTRGSGANVLTF

j_call: TRBJ2-2
d_call: TRBD1
v_call: TRBV4-3
clone_size: .
cdr3_nt: TGCGCCAGCAGACGGACAGGGGGCGGGGAGCTGTTTTTT
cdr3_aa: CASRRTGGGELFF

j_call: TRBJ1-1
d_call: .
v_call: TRBV7-2
clone_size: many
cdr3_nt: TGTGCCAGCAGGAAGGGGGGGGCTTTCACTGAAGCTTTCTTT
cdr3_aa: CASRKGGAFTEAFF

j_call: TRBJ2-5
d_call: TRBD1
v_call: TRBV20-1
clone_size: .
cdr3_nt: TGCAGTGCTAGTATATGGGACAGGGGAACGGAGACCCAGTACTTC
cdr3_aa: CSASIWDRGTETQYF

j_call: TRBJ1-1
d_call: .
v_call: TRBV29-1
clone_size: .
cdr3_nt: TGCAGCGTTGTCCGCCAGACAGTGAACACTGAAGCTTTCTTT
cdr3_aa: CSVVRQTVNTEAFF

j_call: TRBJ2-7
d_call: .
v_call: TRBV7-8
clone_size: few
cdr3_nt: TGTGCCAGCAGCTCCCACGACAGTCAGTACTTC
cdr3_aa: CASSSHDSQYF

j_call: TRBJ2-2
d_call: TRBD1
v_call: TRBV6-5
clone_size: .
cdr3_nt: TGTGCCAGCAGTACTCGACAGGGGGCCAACACCGGGGAGCTGTTTTTT
cdr3_aa: CASSTRQGANTGELFF

j_call: TRBJ1-6
d_call: .
v_call: TRBV2
clone_size: .
cdr3_nt: TGTGCCAGCAAGGAAGTAGGAAATTCACTCCTCCACTTT
cdr3_aa: CASKEVGNSLLHF